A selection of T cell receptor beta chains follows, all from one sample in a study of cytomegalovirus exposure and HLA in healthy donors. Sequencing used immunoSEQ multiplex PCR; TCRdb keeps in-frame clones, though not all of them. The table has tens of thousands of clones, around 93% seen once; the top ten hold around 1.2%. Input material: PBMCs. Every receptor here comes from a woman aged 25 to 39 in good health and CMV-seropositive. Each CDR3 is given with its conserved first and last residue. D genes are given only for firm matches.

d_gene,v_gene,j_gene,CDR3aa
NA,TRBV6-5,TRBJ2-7,CASSGFTRITYEQYF
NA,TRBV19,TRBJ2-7,CASSINRRSYEQYF
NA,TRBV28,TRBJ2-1,CASSTPGLQRKFF
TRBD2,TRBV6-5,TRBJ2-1,CASRDSGRPNNEQFF
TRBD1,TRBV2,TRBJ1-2,CASSARTGHYGYTF
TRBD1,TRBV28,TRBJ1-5,CASSIPSRTGWQPQHF
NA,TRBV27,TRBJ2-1,CASSFRITYNEQFF
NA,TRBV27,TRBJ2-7,CASSLGPTYEQYF
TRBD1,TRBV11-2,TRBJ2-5,CASSWTGETQYF
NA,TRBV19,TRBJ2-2,CASLRAGPNTGELFF
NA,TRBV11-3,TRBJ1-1,CASSLDGSTEAFF
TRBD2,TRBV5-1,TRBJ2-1,CASSPGGGWAGEQFF
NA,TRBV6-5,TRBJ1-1,CASSYTGFGTEAFF
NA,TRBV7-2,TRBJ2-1,CASSLSSGLTNEQFF
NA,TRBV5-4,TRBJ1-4,CASSLADNEKLFF
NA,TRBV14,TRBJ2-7,CASSPRQTYYEQYF
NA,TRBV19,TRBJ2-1,CASSIRNEQFF
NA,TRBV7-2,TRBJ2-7,CASSLELAYEQYF
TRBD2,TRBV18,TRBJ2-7,CASSPPGLASYEQYF
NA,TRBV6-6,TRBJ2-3,CASSYSEGGIKDTQYF
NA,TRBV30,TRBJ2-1,CAWSVNSYRVNEQFF
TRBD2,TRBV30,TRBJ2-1,CAWTGTSDHEQFF
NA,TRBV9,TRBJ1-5,CASSVELDQPQHF
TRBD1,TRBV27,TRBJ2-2,CASSLWTGVTGELFF
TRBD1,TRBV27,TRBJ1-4,CASSLRDRASTNEKLFF
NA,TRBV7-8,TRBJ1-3,CASSSMGGAWGNTIYF
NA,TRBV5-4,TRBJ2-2,CASSLARVNTGELFF
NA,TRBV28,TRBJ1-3,CASSSLVMSNAPGNTIYF
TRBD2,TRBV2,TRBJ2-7,CASSDFSGSDYEQYF
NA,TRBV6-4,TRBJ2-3,CASSAGTGPTDTQYF
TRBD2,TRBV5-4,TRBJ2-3,CASSLAGLAGERTDTQYF
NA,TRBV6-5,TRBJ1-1,CASSYQLRGRDEAFF
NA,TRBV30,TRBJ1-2,CACPTGGDYGYTF
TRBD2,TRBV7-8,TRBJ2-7,CASSSSRLAGVYEQYF
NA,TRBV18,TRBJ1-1,CASSPSKAGTEAFF
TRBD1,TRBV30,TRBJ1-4,CAWSVTRTGTAHEKLFF
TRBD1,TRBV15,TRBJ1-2,CATSRKGPGGFLYGYTF
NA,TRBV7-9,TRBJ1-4,CASGEGGNEKLFF
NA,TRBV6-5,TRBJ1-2,CASSYSTEYGYTF